Detailed here is one T cell receptor (beta chain). Profiling relied on immunoSEQ multiplex PCR, and the TCRdb table lists in-frame clones only, not all of them. Of about 76,000 clones listed, approximately 87% are singletons. The sample belongs to a study of T cell clones after liver transplantation. Study overall: Tolerance: complete withdrawal held at least one year, liver enzymes staying within twice normal.

There are 16 residues in the CDR3. Per the germline V gene, CDR1 is LGHNA and CDR2 is YNFKEQ. Trimming shortened V by 4 bases and J by 1 base, and 11 bases separated the two germline ends. The chain combines TRBV4-2 with TRBJ2-6, with D hard to call. This TCR was recovered from a human patient who received a liver transplant. Some T cells may be provided by the graft donor. The input for sequencing was CD4+ T cells from blood, taken at the 22-month timepoint. The CDR3 protein is CASSPAPDSGANVLTF. CDR3 coding DNA: TGTGCCAGCAGCCCCGCACCGGATTCTGGGGCCAACGTCCTGACTTTC.